The entry that follows covers one TCR beta chain sequence. V dropped 4 bases and J dropped 19; count of bases not matched to a gene: 14. In germline, CDR1 is SGDLS, CDR2 YYNGEE. The CDR3 loop spans 13 amino acids. Followed over time, Seattle patients had been enrolled while infection was active. These data are taken from a study of blood T cell repertoires in COVID-19. Overall study: Acute-phase and convalescent COVID-19 samples originated in the United States, Italy and Spain. PBMCs, B-cell-depleted T cells, or T cells provided the cDNA or gDNA that made up the material.

In the source study's methods: It was from reference gene primer amplification that nucleated cell counts were estimated. Data came from immunoSEQ multiplex PCR; TCRdb stores just in-frame clones and leaves some out. The V and J calls and clone size were taken over from that table, and D and trimming were inferred from the DNA. The data show tens of thousands of clones, roughly 90% seen once. The gene calls are TRBV9 and TRBJ1-6; TRBD1 matches 7 bases. What was sequenced was peripheral blood. This TCR was recovered from a man aged 50 to 59 with COVID-19, enrolled during active disease. For the CDR3, the DNA is TGTGCCAGCAGCCCCGCCCCCGGGACAGAACTTCACTTT. Encoded protein: CASSPAPGTELHF. Full variable domain (remainder filled in from reference TRBV9 and TRBJ1-6): DSGVTQTPKHLITATGQRVTLRCSPRSGDLSVYWYQQSLDQGLQFLIQYYNGEERAKGNILERFSAQQFPDLHSELNLSSLELGDSALYFCASSPAPGTELHFGNGTRLTVT.